This T cell receptor (beta chain) derives from a study of CD8 T cells in ankylosing spondylitis. Study results and caveats: Blood of patients with ankylosing spondylitis appeared to be characterized by a TCR beta motif of about eight highly homologous variants.

The CDR3 covers 15 residues. V shed 4 bases, J shed 4 bases, and the junction held 4 bases outside the gene matches. Per germline, CDR1 MGHDK and CDR2 SYGVNS. TCRdb independently ran MiXCR on the 5' RACE reads; one entry per CDR3 protein. Altogether about 200,000 distinct CDR3 sequences are present, 5.5% to 7.5% being singletons, with the ten largest covering more than 13%. This clonotype has a count of ten or more. Its antigen is still unknown. The TCR originated in a male donor with ankylosing spondylitis. The V and J genes are TRBV25-1 and TRBJ2-1, with 10 bases lining up with TRBD2. Sequencing was carried out using blood, either unsorted or a sorted T cell fraction (not recorded which). In DNA form, the CDR3 reads TGTGCCAGCAGTGCAGGGGGACTAGCGTACAATGAGCAGTTCTTC. Translated: CASSAGGLAYNEQFF. The full variable domain, its missing parts supplied by reference TRBV25-1 and TRBJ2-1, is EADIYQTPRYLVIGTGKKITLECSQTMGHDKMYWYQQDPGMELHLIHYSYGVNSTEKGDLSSESTVSRIRTEHFPLTLESARPSHTSQYLCASSAGGLAYNEQFFGPGTRLTVL.